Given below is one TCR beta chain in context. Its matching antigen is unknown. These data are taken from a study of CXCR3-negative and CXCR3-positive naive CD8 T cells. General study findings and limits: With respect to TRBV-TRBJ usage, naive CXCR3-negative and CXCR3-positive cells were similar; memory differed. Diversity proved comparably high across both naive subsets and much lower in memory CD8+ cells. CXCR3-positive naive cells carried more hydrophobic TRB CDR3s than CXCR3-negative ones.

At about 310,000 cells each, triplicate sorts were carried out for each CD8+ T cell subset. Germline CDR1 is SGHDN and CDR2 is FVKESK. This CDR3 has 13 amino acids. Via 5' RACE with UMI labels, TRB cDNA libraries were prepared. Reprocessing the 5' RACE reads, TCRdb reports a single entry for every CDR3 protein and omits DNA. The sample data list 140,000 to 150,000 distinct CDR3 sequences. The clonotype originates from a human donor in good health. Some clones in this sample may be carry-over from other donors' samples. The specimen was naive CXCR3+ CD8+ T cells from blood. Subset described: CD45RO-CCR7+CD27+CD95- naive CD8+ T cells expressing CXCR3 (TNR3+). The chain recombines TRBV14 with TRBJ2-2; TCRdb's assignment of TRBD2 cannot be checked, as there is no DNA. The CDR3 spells CASSLGSPGELFF.